These T cell receptor beta chains were read from a single sample in a study of blood T cell repertoires in COVID-19. Profiled with immunoSEQ multiplex PCR; TCRdb holds only in-frame clones, not every one. The sample holds approximately 96,000 clones, 81% seen once. Sequenced: peripheral blood. The receptor set was obtained from a woman at least 80 years old with acute or convalescent COVID-19. Both conserved end residues are part of each CDR3. The D gene is left open where the match is weak. Clone size is shown for a subset of rows, as once, few, many or a class of expanded clone.

clone size	D gene	V gene	J gene	CDR3 protein	CDR3 DNA
NA	NA	TRBV13	TRBJ1-2	CASSSQGSGGYTF	TGTGCCAGCAGCTCACAGGGTTCCGGGGGCTACACCTTC
NA	TRBD2	TRBV27	TRBJ2-3	CASSQGLADTDTQYF	TGTGCCAGCAGCCAGGGACTAGCGGACACAGATACGCAGTATTTT
NA	TRBD1	TRBV24-1	TRBJ2-1	CATSDPKTGNYNEQFF	TGTGCCACCAGTGATCCGAAGACAGGGAACTACAATGAGCAGTTCTTC
NA	TRBD1	TRBV7-2	TRBJ1-1	CASSSIQGTNTEAFF	TGTGCCAGCAGCTCGATACAGGGGACCAACACTGAAGCTTTCTTT
NA	TRBD1	TRBV5-1	TRBJ2-5	CASSLTGTGGGETQYF	TGCGCCAGCAGCCTAACCGGGACAGGGGGCGGAGAGACCCAGTACTTC
once	NA	TRBV2	TRBJ1-4	CASSVRQVEKLFF	TGTGCCAGCAGTGTGCGTCAAGTTGAAAAACTGTTTTTT
few	TRBD2	TRBV6-2/TRBV6-3	TRBJ2-5	CASSLPTGSGGGIETQYF	TGTGCCAGCAGCCTTCCTACGGGTAGCGGGGGTGGAATCGAGACCCAGTACTTC
NA	TRBD1	TRBV5-1	TRBJ1-1	CASSSDRVNTEAFF	TGCGCCAGCAGCTCCGACAGGGTGAACACTGAAGCTTTCTTT
NA	TRBD1	TRBV9	TRBJ1-1	CASSPSEGGRVDFF	TGTGCCAGCAGCCCATCGGAAGGGGGCAGGGTGGATTTCTTT
NA	NA	TRBV2	TRBJ1-1	CASSSLSAGNTEAFF	TGTGCCAGCAGTAGCCTCTCGGCAGGGAACACTGAAGCTTTCTTT
NA	NA	TRBV9	TRBJ2-1	CASSATIALRGNEQFF	TGTGCCAGCAGCGCCACAATAGCGTTAAGAGGGAATGAGCAGTTCTTC
NA	NA	TRBV14	TRBJ2-5	CASSQVSRQETQYF	TGTGCCAGCAGCCAAGTTAGCCGCCAAGAGACCCAGTACTTC
NA	TRBD1	TRBV11-3	TRBJ1-2	CASSFGVVLDRGLYGYTF	TGTGCCAGCAGCTTTGGGGTCGTTTTGGACAGGGGGCTCTATGGCTACACCTTC
NA	TRBD2	TRBV5-1	TRBJ2-5	CASSLASGGAAGETQYF	TGCGCCAGCAGCTTGGCCAGCGGGGGGGCCGCGGGAGAGACCCAGTACTTC
NA	TRBD1	TRBV7-2	TRBJ2-1	CASSPRQGGEQFF	TGTGCCAGCAGCCCCCGACAGGGGGGGGAGCAGTTCTTC
once	TRBD1	TRBV10-2	TRBJ1-2	CASRQPGQGAGGYTF	TGCGCCAGCAGACAACCGGGACAGGGGGCTGGGGGCTACACCTTC
NA	NA	TRBV28	TRBJ2-7	CASSGGNPAYEQYF	TGTGCCAGCAGTGGGGGCAACCCTGCCTACGAGCAGTACTTC
NA	TRBD1	TRBV19	TRBJ1-6	CASSSTGTGLTGPLHF	TGTGCCAGTAGTAGTACCGGGACAGGGTTAACAGGACCCCTCCACTTT
once	TRBD1	TRBV30	TRBJ1-5	CAWSVGGSDQPQHF	TGTGCCTGGAGTGTAGGGGGCTCGGATCAGCCCCAGCATTTT
NA	NA	TRBV28	TRBJ1-1	CASSLAGVQTGNTEAFF	TGTGCCAGCAGTTTGGCGGGGGTCCAAACCGGGAACACTGAAGCTTTCTTT
NA	TRBD1	TRBV30	TRBJ2-7	CAWSRDRPREQYF	TGTGCCTGGAGCCGGGACAGGCCAAGGGAGCAGTACTTC
NA	NA	TRBV10-3	TRBJ1-4	CAISPAPDRWEKLFF	TGTGCCATCAGTCCCGCTCCAGACAGGTGGGAAAAACTGTTTTTT
NA	NA	TRBV18	TRBJ1-2	CASRGGLSDGYTF	TGTGCCAGCCGCGGGGGGCTCTCAGACGGCTACACCTTC
NA	NA	TRBV5-6	TRBJ1-1	CASSLLGSEAFF	TGTGCCAGCAGCTTGTTGGGCTCTGAAGCTTTCTTT
NA	TRBD1	TRBV30	TRBJ2-7	CAWSQTGRSYEQYF	TGTGCCTGGAGTCAGACAGGGCGCTCCTACGAGCAGTACTTC
few	NA	TRBV4-1	TRBJ1-6	CASSRQQGNSPLHF	TGCGCCAGCAGCCGCCAACAGGGAAATTCACCCCTCCACTTT
NA	NA	TRBV2	TRBJ1-5	CASREYSNQPQHF	TGTGCCAGCAGGGAGTATAGCAATCAGCCCCAGCATTTT
NA	TRBD2	TRBV4-2	TRBJ2-1	CASSQDTSAGKYNEQFF	TGTGCCAGCAGCCAAGATACATCAGCGGGGAAGTACAATGAGCAGTTCTTC
NA	TRBD1	TRBV6-6	TRBJ1-5	CASSYQGAKDQPQHF	TGTGCCAGCAGTTATCAGGGGGCTAAGGATCAGCCCCAGCATTTT
NA	TRBD1	TRBV7-2	TRBJ2-1	CASSQRRTGNNEQFF	TGTGCCAGCAGCCAGAGAAGGACAGGGAACAATGAGCAGTTCTTC
NA	NA	TRBV19	TRBJ1-2	CASSIEEANYGYTF	TGTGCCAGTAGTATCGAGGAGGCTAACTATGGCTACACCTTC
NA	TRBD1	TRBV28	TRBJ1-2	CASSIPNRGGYGYTF	TGTGCCAGCAGTATTCCGAACAGGGGAGGCTATGGCTACACCTTC
NA	TRBD1	TRBV28	TRBJ2-3	CASSPPGQVTDTQYF	TGTGCCAGCAGTCCGCCGGGACAGGTGACAGATACGCAGTATTTT
NA	TRBD1	TRBV2	TRBJ1-4	CASRGTGGPATNEKLFF	TGTGCCAGCAGAGGGACAGGGGGCCCAGCAACTAATGAAAAACTGTTTTTT
NA	NA	TRBV15	TRBJ1-1	CATSPRPGRYEAFF	TGTGCCACCAGCCCCCGTCCAGGGAGGTATGAAGCTTTCTTT
NA	NA	TRBV19	TRBJ1-1	CASTTEAGNTEAFF	TGTGCCAGTACCACAGAAGCTGGGAACACTGAAGCTTTCTTT
NA	NA	TRBV6-2/TRBV6-3	TRBJ2-5	CASSLETGETQYF	TGTGCCAGCAGCCTCGAGACGGGGGAGACCCAGTACTTC
NA	NA	TRBV27	TRBJ2-5	CASSLSLARAQETQYF	TGTGCCAGCAGTTTATCGTTGGCCAGGGCCCAAGAGACCCAGTACTTC
few	NA	TRBV28	TRBJ1-3	CASRPAGGTIYF	TGTGCCAGCCGACCAGCGGGTGGCACCATATATTTT
NA	NA	TRBV5-1	TRBJ1-6	CASSLDGQNHYSPLHF	TGCGCCAGCAGCTTGGACGGACAGAATCATTATTCACCCCTCCACTTT
once	TRBD1	TRBV7-2	TRBJ1-6	CASSPDRAAPLHF	TGTGCCAGCAGCCCGGACAGGGCAGCACCCCTCCACTTT
once	TRBD2	TRBV5-1	TRBJ2-3	CASRTSGSTDTQYF	TGCGCCAGCCGGACTAGCGGAAGCACAGATACGCAGTATTTT
NA	TRBD1	TRBV5-4	TRBJ2-5	CASSPEQGKETQYF	TGTGCCAGCAGCCCTGAACAGGGGAAAGAGACCCAGTACTTC